This T cell receptor (beta chain) originates from a study of CD8+ T cells in alopecia areata. Trimming removed 0 bases at V and 9 bases at J, with 17 bases between. This CDR3 has 15 residues. CDR1 and CDR2 (germline): SGDLS, YYNGEE. As the sequencing template, cDNA was produced by extracting RNA and reverse transcribing it. Using immunoSEQ multiplex PCR, the repertoire was profiled, and TCRdb retains in-frame clones only, with some absent. The sample lists approximately 280,000 clones, roughly 60% occurring once. Sample treatment: oral pan-JAK inhibitor, 5-10 mg twice daily. The TCR originated in a human donor with alopecia areata. The chain is built from TRBV9 and TRBJ2-3; the D gene is possibly TRBD2 (6 bases). The material sequenced was CD4+ T cells sorted from blood, taken at week 24, from a patient treated with tofacitinib. The CDR3 DNA sequence: TGTGCCAGCAGCGTAGGGGACTTCTCGTTAGGGACGCAGTATTTT. As protein: CASSVGDFSLGTQYF. The whole variable domain, remainder taken from reference TRBV9 and TRBJ2-3, is DSGVTQTPKHLITATGQRVTLRCSPRSGDLSVYWYQQSLDQGLQFLIQYYNGEERAKGNILERFSAQQFPDLHSELNLSSLELGDSALYFCASSVGDFSLGTQYFGPGTRLTVL.